This T cell receptor beta chain was captured in a study of shared clonotypes between healthy human individuals. V lost 5 bases and J lost 5, with 13 bases in between. The V gene's germline CDR1 is MNHNS and CDR2 SASEGT. The CDR3 has 13 amino acids. Measured with immunoSEQ multiplex PCR; TCRdb has only the in-frame clones, and not every one. The repertoire includes roughly 2.2 million clones, approximately 95% of them detected once, and 0.3% to 0.4% sits in the top ten. Sequencing input: naive CD4+ T cells from PBMCs. Specified subset: CD45RA+ positively selected. The rearrangement uses TRBV6-1 and TRBJ2-7, with D uncertain. The sequence came from a man between 18 and 35 years old in good health. Some clones in this sample may be carry-over from other donors' samples. The CDR3, as DNA: TGTGCCAGCAGTACCCCTACTGGCGACGAGCAGTACTTC. Protein product: CASSTPTGDEQYF.